This TCR beta chain was recovered during a study of T cell responses to AZD1222 COVID-19 vaccine (dated by TCRdb to the early 2020s). Background for the entire study: A total of over 230 trial participants underwent TCR sequencing, of whom around 200 received two doses of AZD1222 and some 25 received two doses of the MenACWY control vaccine. Trial participants were enrolled into age subgroups of 18-55, 56-69 and 70-plus years, which contained approximately 150, 30 and 60 TCR-sequenced participants, respectively. Results the study describes overall, beyond this receptor: The 56-69-year group was small, and its depth increase did not reach significance, likely because of low power. No day 14 peak-response samples were available, so repertoires were characterized only after the peak T cell response. A significant rise in spike-specific TCR breadth and depth was observed after two AZD1222 doses relative to day 0 and relative to MenACWY recipients. The vaccine-associated CD4 TCRs covered the entire spike protein, and the dominant responses fell in regions 160-218 and 743-854. Conclusions about previously exposed vaccinees were limited because only six or seven AZD1222 recipients were SARS-CoV-2 seropositive at baseline. Reportedly, almost half of the unique spike-specific TCRs recognized epitopes lying outside the regions that are mutated in the B.1.351 and B.1.1.7 variants. Participants were mostly white British and included more females than males, and it was suggested by the authors that clonal diversity may have been underestimated.

Inclusive of the bounding cysteine and phenylalanine, the CDR3 is 16 residues long. Left in the record is the CDR3 DNA by itself, 48 bases read in frame from the first base. CDR1 MNHEY and CDR2 SVGAGI are derived from the germline V gene. At the junction V is shortened by 2 bases and J by 8 bases; bases outside the gene matches: 7. The time point label, read with the paper, signifies: about 28 days (+/-7) after the second vaccine dose. AZD1222 recipients given second doses at about 4 weeks or at about 12 weeks were pooled, since spike-specific TCR depth and breadth were not found to differ between the two schedules. Vaccinee samples came from UK trials COV001 and COV002, including a single-blind randomized controlled phase 2/3 trial of AZD1222 (ChAdOx1 nCoV-19) in healthy adults. Trial participant PBMC samples were collected at day 0 and day 28 after the second dose for TCRbeta chain sequencing.

About this clone: No cognate antigen has been identified for it. No quality values exist for individual bases; no much larger clone is one base distant.

The CDR3 regions of human TCRbeta chains were analyzed by immunosequencing. In the authors' own workflow: TCRs in the repertoires were compared against a reference library of SARS-CoV-2-specific TCRs that had been generated with the MIRA antigen-specificity platform. Breadth meant the fraction of unique TCRs that were SARS-CoV-2-associated, whereas depth meant the fraction of total T cells that were SARS-CoV-2-associated. Using the MIRA data, every spike-specific TCR was mapped to the spike region that the TCR reacted to and assigned to either a CD4 or a CD8 class. Log10-transformed breadth and depth values were compared by one-way ANOVA with Sidak's multiple comparisons tests. The table was pulled from immuneACCESS by TCRdb, which kept in-frame rearrangements only. Such tables lose some clones; where checked, under half of the loss comes from unresolved V genes, and the rest has no known cause. For V, J and clone size, that table is used; D and trimming come from the DNA. Recorded for this sample are almost 95,000 clones; 85% of them occurred a single time. Jointly, the top ten make up over 3.5% of the sample.

The specimen comprised peripheral blood, sampled 28 days after the second AZD1222 dose. This clonotype was obtained from an adult who received the AZD1222 COVID-19 vaccine. Recombination connected TRBV6-5 to TRBJ1-6; TRBD1 matches 9 bases in the middle. CDR3 reads: CASSYPSGQGYSPLHF. The nucleotide sequence reads as follows: TGTGCCAGCAGTTACCCTTCGGGACAGGGATATTCACCCCTCCACTTT.